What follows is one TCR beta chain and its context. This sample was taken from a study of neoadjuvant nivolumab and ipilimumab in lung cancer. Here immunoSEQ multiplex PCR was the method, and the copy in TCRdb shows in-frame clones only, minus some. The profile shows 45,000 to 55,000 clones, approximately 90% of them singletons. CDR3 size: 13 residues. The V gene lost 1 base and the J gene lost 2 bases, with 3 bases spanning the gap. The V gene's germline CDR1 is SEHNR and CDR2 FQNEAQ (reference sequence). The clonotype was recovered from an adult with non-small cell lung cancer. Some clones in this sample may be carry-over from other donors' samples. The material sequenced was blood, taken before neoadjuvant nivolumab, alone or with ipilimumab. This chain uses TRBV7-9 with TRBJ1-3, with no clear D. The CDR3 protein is CASSLDPGNTIYF. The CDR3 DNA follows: TGTGCCAGCAGCTTAGACCCTGGAAACACCATATATTTT.